These 29 T cell receptor beta chains were sequenced from one sample in a study of CD8+ T cells in alopecia areata. TCR sequencing used cDNA made by reverse transcription of extracted RNA. The method was immunoSEQ multiplex PCR; TCRdb's version includes in-frame clones alone and lacks a portion of them. The sample has hundreds of thousands of clones; about 62% are singletons. Treatment reported: oral pan-JAK inhibitor, 5-10 mg twice daily. The starting material was CD4+ T cells sorted from blood, obtained at week 24, from a patient treated with tofacitinib. These receptors came from a human donor with alopecia areata.

The chain uses TRBV7-2 and TRBJ2-3, with a possible D match to TRBD2 (6 bases). With 5 bases removed from V and 5 bases from J, the gap between germline ends came to 20 bases. Germline V gene lookup returns CDR1 SGHTA and CDR2 FQGNSA. The CDR3 contains 16 residues. CDR3 residues: CASSRNRDSPRDTQYF. CDR3 coding DNA: TGTGCCAGCAGCCGAAACCGGGACTCCCCTCGAGATACGCAGTATTTT.

The chain carries TRBV30 and TRBJ2-2, with D hard to call. Trimming took off 0 bases at V and 4 bases at J, with 6 bases between the two ends. The CDR3 is made up of 13 amino acids. Germline V CDR1 and CDR2: GTSNPN, SVGIG (reference sequence). The CDR3 nucleotides are TGTGCCTGGAGTGTTTACTCCACCGGGGAGCTGTTTTTT. As protein: CAWSVYSTGELFF.

The J gene is TRBJ2-7, the V gene TRBV4-3; no definite D call. V lost 1 base to trimming and J lost 3 bases, with 7 bases between them. The germline V gene encodes CDR1 LGHNA and CDR2 YSLEER. The CDR3 consists of 13 residues. The CDR3 spells CASSQAVDYEQYF. CDR3 nucleotide sequence: TGCGCCAGCAGCCAAGCAGTCGACTACGAGCAGTACTTC.

The chain is built from TRBV10-3 and TRBJ2-5, with 7 nucleotides matching TRBD1. The CDR3 runs 15 residues. Germline assignment: CDR1 ENHRY and CDR2 SYGVKD. V was pared by 5 bases and J by 2 bases, with 8 bases of the junction left unmatched. CDR3 region: CAISPRQGIQETQYF. The CDR3 DNA reads TGTGCCATCAGTCCCCGACAGGGAATTCAAGAGACCCAGTACTTC.

V and J are TRBV7-6 and TRBJ2-5; D possibly corresponds to TRBD2 (6 bases). V was clipped by 2 bases and J by 0 bases, with 13 bases between them. The CDR3 length is 16 residues. The germline gives CDR1 SGHVS, CDR2 FNYEAQ. CDR3 bases: TGTGCCAGCAGCTTAAGGAGGGAACGTTACCAAGAGACCCAGTACTTC. This encodes CASSLRRERYQETQYF. The variable domain in full, with the rest retrieved from reference TRBV7-6 and TRBJ2-5, is GAGVSQSPRYKVTKRGQDVALRCDPISGHVSLYWYRQALGQGPEFLTYFNYEAQQDKSGLPNDRFSAERPEGSISTLTIQRTEQRDSAMYRCASSLRRERYQETQYFGPGTRLLVL.

This sequence joins TRBV5-4 and TRBJ1-2, with 7 bases fitting TRBD1. Germline loops: CDR1 SGHNT, CDR2 YYREEE (reference sequence). There are 16 residues in the CDR3. Unmatched junction bases numbered 7, after V lost 0 bases and J lost 2 bases. CDR3: CASSLVLGTENYGYTF. CDR3 nucleotides: TGTGCCAGCAGCTTGGTCCTCGGGACAGAGAACTATGGCTACACCTTC. The full variable domain, rest sourced from reference TRBV5-4 and TRBJ1-2, is ETGVTQSPTHLIKTRGQQVTLRCSSQSGHNTVSWYQQALGQGPQFIFQYYREEENGRGNFPPRFSGLQFPNYSSELNVNALELDDSALYLCASSLVLGTENYGYTFGSGTRLTVV.

The V and J genes are TRBV2 and TRBJ1-6; D gene uncertain. Trimming cost V 4 bases and J 9 bases, with 13 bases left between them. The CDR3 length is 14 residues. Germline V gene sequence: CDR1 SNHLY, CDR2 FYNNEI. The CDR3 region has the DNA TGTGCCAGCAGTGGGGCCGGATTGGGTTCACCCCTCCACTTT. Translating gives CASSGAGLGSPLHF.

J is TRBJ1-2 and V is TRBV30; no reliable D call. The ends were cut back, 4 bases at V and 4 bases at J, with 16 bases in the middle. The CDR3 length is 14 residues. Germline V gives CDR1 GTSNPN, CDR2 SVGIG (reference sequence). The CDR3 nucleotides read TGTGCCTGGACCCTGGGGAGGACCTCCTATGGCTACACCTTC. Its translation: CAWTLGRTSYGYTF.

The chain joins TRBV6-5 to TRBJ2-1; D ambiguous. This CDR3 comprises 11 residues. V dropped 7 bases and J dropped 8 bases, with 9 bases sitting between them. The germline V gene encodes CDR1 MNHEY and CDR2 SVGAGI. The CDR3 DNA sequence: TGTGCCAGCAAAGGTCTATATGAGCAGTTCTTC. Protein: CASKGLYEQFF.

This clone has only a few counts. The V and J genes are TRBV2 and TRBJ2-6; D gene unclear. Trimming took off 7 bases at V and 0 bases at J, with 7 bases between the two ends. This CDR3 is 14 amino acids long. Germline V gene sequence: CDR1 SNHLY, CDR2 FYNNEI. The CDR3 region is CASTDGSGANVLTF. DNA for the CDR3: TGTGCCAGCACCGACGGCTCTGGGGCCAACGTCCTGACTTTC. Supplemented by reference TRBV2 and TRBJ2-6, the full variable domain reads EPEVTQTPSHQVTQMGQEVILRCVPISNHLYFYWYRQILGQKVEFLVSFYNNEISEKSEIFDDQFSVERPDGSNFTLKIRSTKLEDSAMYFCASTDGSGANVLTFGAGSRLTVL.

In this sample, this clone turned up once. V and J are TRBV7-2 and TRBJ1-5; D is uncertain. The V end lost 4 bases, the J end lost 3 bases, and 13 bases lay between the germline ends. The CDR3 spans 15 residues. Looked up from germline, CDR1 is SGHTA and CDR2 is FQGNSA. The CDR3 DNA follows: TGTGCCAGCAGCTCCTTTAGAACGAACAATCAGCCCCAGCATTTT. As protein: CASSSFRTNNQPQHF.

J is TRBJ1-5 and V is TRBV4-1, with 7 bases lining up with TRBD1. V shed 2 bases, J shed 5 bases, and the junction held 9 bases outside the gene matches. CDR3 size: 16 residues. Germline CDR1 is MGHRA and CDR2 is YSYEKL. The DNA of the CDR3 is TGCGCCAGCAGCCAAATCGAGCAGGGGGTCTATCAGCCCCAGCATTTT. This codes for CASSQIEQGVYQPQHF.

The CDR3 nucleotides are TGCAGTGCGCGGACTGGTAACGAGCAGTACTTC. It is translated as CSARTGNEQYF. The chain joins TRBV20-1 to TRBJ2-7; a weak D match, TRBD2 (5 bases). From germline, CDR1 is DFQATT and CDR2 SNEGSKA (reference sequence). Trimming shortened V by 6 bases and J by 5 bases, and 11 bases separated the two germline ends. This CDR3 is 11 amino acids long.

In nucleotides, the CDR3 is TGTGCCTGGACCGGGACAGGGTACACCGGGGAGCTGTTTTTT. The encoded protein is CAWTGTGYTGELFF. The rearrangement links TRBV30 to TRBJ2-2; 9 bases are shared with TRBD1. The CDR3 covers 14 residues. J gave up 3 bases and V 4 bases, and 3 bases lay outside the gene matches. Germline V gene lookup returns CDR1 GTSNPN and CDR2 SVGIG (reference sequence).

This chain uses TRBV25-1 with TRBJ2-2; D is ambiguous. CDR3 length: 13 residues. Trimming took 10 bases from V and 7 from J, leaving 16 bases between them. Germline values: CDR1 MGHDK, CDR2 SYGVNS. CDR3 amino acids: CATKVRHGGELFF. In DNA form, the CDR3 reads TGTGCCACCAAGGTGCGCCATGGCGGGGAGCTGTTTTTT.

This clone was seen only a few times. This chain links TRBV4-1 with TRBJ2-3; D remains unclear. Trimming left V 0 bases short and J 0 bases short, with 10 bases between. This CDR3 is 16 amino acids long. CDR1 and CDR2 (germline): MGHRA, YSYEKL. In DNA, the CDR3 is TGCGCCAGCAGCCAAGATAGGCAGGCTAGCACAGATACGCAGTATTTT. This translates into CASSQDRQASTDTQYF.

CDR3 bases: TGTGCCAGCAGCTTAGAGTTTGGCTACACCTTC. Amino acid sequence: CASSLEFGYTF. This chain connects TRBV11-2 to TRBJ1-2, with unresolved D. The germline V gene has CDR1 SGHAT and CDR2 FQNNGV. V lost 0 bases to trimming and J lost 7 bases, with 3 bases between them. The CDR3 has 11 residues.

The chain has TRBV2 and TRBJ1-4; 9 bases match TRBD1. The junction had 7 bases not matched to a gene; V was cut back by 6 bases and J by 8 bases. Germline lookup yields CDR1 SNHLY and CDR2 FYNNEI. There are 14 residues in the CDR3. This chain's CDR3 is CASRKGTGLEKLFF. The DNA for the CDR3 is TGTGCCAGCAGGAAGGGGACAGGGTTGGAAAAACTGTTTTTT. The entire variable domain, with the rest obtained from reference TRBV2 and TRBJ1-4, is as follows: EPEVTQTPSHQVTQMGQEVILRCVPISNHLYFYWYRQILGQKVEFLVSFYNNEISEKSEIFDDQFSVERPDGSNFTLKIRSTKLEDSAMYFCASRKGTGLEKLFFGSGTQLSVL.

The V gene is TRBV5-6, the J gene TRBJ2-1; 11 positions agree with TRBD2. Germline trimming cut 3 bases from V and 7 bases from J; bases unmatched to any gene: 9. The CDR3 length is 16 residues. CDR1 and CDR2 (germline): SGHDT, YYEEEE. This chain's CDR3 is CASSSTSGVPGNEQFF. In nucleotides, the CDR3 is TGTGCCAGCAGCTCGACTAGCGGGGTGCCAGGGAATGAGCAGTTCTTC.

This clone was observed a single time. The V call is TRBV29-1, the J call TRBJ1-2, with TRBD1 matching 7 bases. V lost 4 bases, J lost 3 bases, and 5 bases stayed unmatched. This CDR3 is built from 13 residues. Germline lookup yields CDR1 SQVTM and CDR2 ANQGSEA. The CDR3 here is CSVGTGVDYGYTF. The CDR3 nucleotides are TGCAGCGTTGGAACAGGGGTTGACTATGGCTACACCTTC.

The sample holds a few counts of this clone. The CDR3 protein is CASSVPGQGRAFF. CDR3 nucleotides: TGTGCCAGCAGCGTCCCGGGACAGGGAAGGGCTTTCTTT. The rearrangement joins TRBV6-5 to TRBJ1-1; 9 nucleotides match TRBD1. The CDR3 runs to 13 residues. V was pared by 6 bases and J by 11 bases, with 10 bases of the junction left unmatched. Per germline, CDR1 MNHEY and CDR2 SVGAGI.

The gene calls are TRBV7-9 and TRBJ1-2; 7 nucleotides agree with TRBD1. CDR3 size: 12 residues. With 4 bases clipped from V and 7 bases from J, the junction kept 3 bases outside the gene matches. Germline values: CDR1 SEHNR, CDR2 FQNEAQ (reference sequence). The CDR3 DNA reads TGTGCCAGCAGCTCCACAGGGGTTGGCTACACCTTC. This encodes CASSSTGVGYTF.

The chain has TRBV30 and TRBJ1-5, with 9 bases that match TRBD1. The germline CDR1 and CDR2 sequences are GTSNPN and SVGIG (reference sequence). The length of the CDR3 is 14 residues. V gave up 0 bases and J gave up 4 bases; unmatched junction bases: 1. CDR3 residues: CAWSVGQGNQPQHF. Written as DNA, the CDR3 is TGTGCCTGGAGTGTGGGACAGGGTAATCAGCCCCAGCATTTT. The variable domain in full, with the rest retrieved from reference TRBV30 and TRBJ1-5, is SQTIHQWPATLVQPVGSPLSLECTVEGTSNPNLYWYRQAAGRGLQLLFYSVGIGQISSEVPQNLSASRPQDRQFILSSKKLLLSDSGFYLCAWSVGQGNQPQHFGDGTRLSIL.

This clone has a single count. The V call is TRBV7-2, the J call TRBJ2-7, with D perhaps TRBD2 (5 bases). The germline gives CDR1 SGHTA, CDR2 FQGNSA. The CDR3 spans 18 residues. Deletions cut 0 bases from V and 3 bases from J, with 21 bases between. The CDR3 spells CASSLAPATGIPFYEQYF. The CDR3 region has the DNA TGTGCCAGCAGCTTAGCCCCTGCCACCGGGATCCCCTTCTACGAGCAGTACTTC.

The rearrangement uses TRBV30 and TRBJ1-1, with TRBD1 matching over 8 bases. There are 14 residues in the CDR3. Trimming cost V 1 base and J 6 bases; bases outside gene matches: 7. Per germline, CDR1 GTSNPN and CDR2 SVGIG (reference sequence). The CDR3 region has the DNA TGTGCCTGGAGTGGGACAGGGAGGCTATCTGAAGCTTTCTTT. Its protein product is CAWSGTGRLSEAFF. Together with reference TRBV30 and TRBJ1-1, the CDR3 gives the full variable domain: SQTIHQWPATLVQPVGSPLSLECTVEGTSNPNLYWYRQAAGRGLQLLFYSVGIGQISSEVPQNLSASRPQDRQFILSSKKLLLSDSGFYLCAWSGTGRLSEAFFGQGTRLTVV.

The table lists this clone with a few counts. The chain joins TRBV4-3 to TRBJ2-3, with 7 bases matching TRBD1. The length of the CDR3 is 15 residues. CDR1 and CDR2 from the germline V gene are LGHNA and YSLEER. The J segment lost 4 bases and the V segment lost 4 bases, leaving 8 bases of the junction unmatched. DNA of the CDR3: TGCGCCAGCAGCCTTGAGGGTCAGGGGGCAGATACGCAGTATTTT. The encoded protein is CASSLEGQGADTQYF.

The chain carries TRBV15 and TRBJ2-5; 12 nucleotides line up with TRBD1. This CDR3 region has 16 residues. V shed 4 bases, J shed 6 bases, and the junction held 9 bases outside the gene matches. Germline assignment: CDR1 LNHNV and CDR2 YYDKDF (reference sequence). The CDR3 DNA is TGTGCCACCAGCACCACAGGGACAGGGGGCCGGAAGACCCAGTACTTC. It translates to CATSTTGTGGRKTQYF.

The gene calls are TRBV28 and TRBJ1-2; D ambiguous. V was pared by 2 bases and J by 2 bases, with 6 bases between. The CDR3 runs 13 residues. CDR1 and CDR2 (germline): MDHEN, SYDVKM. The CDR3 DNA sequence: TGTGCCAGCAGTTTAGGGCGGAACTATGGCTACACCTTC. Its translation is CASSLGRNYGYTF.

V usage is TRBV29-1 and J usage is TRBJ2-3; tentatively, D is TRBD1 (6 bases). This CDR3 spans 13 amino acids. The ends were cut back, 7 bases at V and 1 base at J, with 12 bases in the middle. Germline lookup yields CDR1 SQVTM and CDR2 ANQGSEA. CDR3 region: CSAAGQRTDTQYF. CDR3 in DNA: TGCAGCGCCGCCGGACAGCGCACAGATACGCAGTATTTT.